This passage covers 26 T cell receptor beta chains from one sample sequenced in a study of PD-L1 blockade in urothelial cancer. The method was immunoSEQ multiplex PCR; TCRdb's version includes in-frame clones alone and lacks a portion of them. The sample shows 35,000 to 55,000 clones, approximately 80% of them seen only once. This material consisted of PBMCs, taken around atezolizumab (anti-PD-L1) treatment. Receptors originate from a man between 70 and 80 years old with urothelial cancer.

The V call is TRBV28, the J call TRBJ2-2; tentative D call: TRBD1 (5 bases). Trimming took 5 bases from V and 6 from J, leaving 10 bases between them. The CDR3 covers 13 residues. Germline CDR1 reads MDHEN; CDR2 reads SYDVKM. CDR3 loop: CASSLQDPGELFF. DNA for the CDR3: TGTGCCAGCAGTCTACAGGACCCCGGGGAGCTGTTTTTT.

The chain employs TRBV27 and TRBJ2-3, with TRBD1 matching over 9 bases. Germline V CDR1 and CDR2: MNHEY, SMNVEV (reference sequence). V lost 6 bases, J lost 2 bases, and 3 bases stayed unmatched. CDR3 size: 14 residues. CDR3 nucleotides: TGTGCCAGCAGGGACAGGGGTAACACAGATACGCAGTATTTT. Protein sequence: CASRDRGNTDTQYF.

This clone was counted only a few times. The chain has TRBV19 and TRBJ2-1; perhaps TRBD1 as D (5 bases). The V gene's germline CDR1 is LNHDA and CDR2 SQIVND (reference sequence). The CDR3 contains 15 residues. V was trimmed by 1 base and J by 2 bases, leaving 9 bases between them. The CDR3 DNA reads TGTGCCAGTAGTATAGCCAGGGAAACCTACAATGAGCAGTTCTTC. Amino acid sequence: CASSIARETYNEQFF.

This clone was counted only a few times. For the CDR3, the DNA is TGTGCCAGCACCAAGGACACTGGACAAGAGACCCAGTACTTC. Translated: CASTKDTGQETQYF. V usage is TRBV9 and J usage is TRBJ2-5; D possibly corresponds to TRBD1 (5 bases). The CDR3 length is 14 residues. The germline CDR1 and CDR2 sequences are SGDLS and YYNGEE. With 6 bases removed from V and 2 bases from J, the gap between germline ends came to 14 bases. Full variable domain (missing parts from reference TRBV9 and TRBJ2-5): DSGVTQTPKHLITATGQRVTLRCSPRSGDLSVYWYQQSLDQGLQFLIQYYNGEERAKGNILERFSAQQFPDLHSELNLSSLELGDSALYFCASTKDTGQETQYFGPGTRLLVL.

The chain employs TRBV18 and TRBJ1-2; TRBD1 matches at 8 bases. The trim removed 0 bases at V and 8 bases at J, leaving 8 bases unmatched. This CDR3 has 15 amino acids. Germline V gene data show CDR1 as KGHSH and CDR2 as LQKENI. CDR3 nucleotides: TGTGCCAGCTCACCACCGGCGGGACAGGCAAAAGGCTACACCTTC. Translation gives CASSPPAGQAKGYTF.

The chain has TRBV4-1 and TRBJ2-4; possibly TRBD2 for D (6 bases). V gave up 2 bases and J gave up 10 bases, with 15 bases separating them. This CDR3 comprises 14 residues. CDR1 is MGHRA and CDR2 is YSYEKL in the germline V gene. The CDR3 DNA reads TGCGCCAGCAGCCAAACAACGGGGGTAGGGATTCAGTACTTC. It is translated as CASSQTTGVGIQYF.

This chain uses TRBV4-2 with TRBJ1-1; 8 bases are a match to TRBD1. CDR3 length equals 14 residues. The V and J ends lost 4 bases and 4 bases, in that order; junction bases with no gene match: 5. Germline loops: CDR1 LGHNA, CDR2 YNFKEQ. CDR3 loop: CASSRDRGITEAFF. The CDR3 DNA follows: TGTGCCAGCAGCCGCGACAGGGGAATCACTGAAGCTTTCTTT.

The chain employs TRBV5-1 and TRBJ1-2; D perhaps matches TRBD1 (6 bases). The CDR3 spans 14 residues. V was shortened by 7 bases and J by 8 bases, with 21 bases between the two germline ends. Germline V gene data show CDR1 as SGHRS and CDR2 as YFSETQ. The CDR3 nucleotides are TGCGCCAGCCGAGTGGGGGACATGTCTCACGGCTACACCTTC. Translation gives CASRVGDMSHGYTF.

The table lists this clone with a few counts. The CDR3: CASSFGTSGIQGQFF. The CDR3 DNA sequence: TGCGCCAGCAGCTTCGGGACTAGCGGGATCCAAGGGCAGTTCTTC. V and J are TRBV5-1 and TRBJ2-1, with 13 bases identical to TRBD2. The V and J ends lost 2 bases and 12 bases, in that order; junction bases with no gene match: 8. The CDR3 has 15 amino acids. Germline CDR1 SGHRS, CDR2 YFSETQ.

CDR3 DNA sequence: TGTGCCAGCAGCTTAGGGGCCCCCTACGAGCAGTACTTC. Its translation is CASSLGAPYEQYF. This chain links TRBV7-9 with TRBJ2-7; no definite D call. Germline V lookup: CDR1 SEHNR, CDR2 FQNEAQ (reference sequence). This CDR3 contains 13 residues. V shed 1 base and J shed 2 bases, with 6 bases lying between them.

V is TRBV9 and J is TRBJ1-2; D is unresolved. The CDR3 covers 14 residues. With 4 bases removed from V and 7 bases from J, the gap between germline ends came to 17 bases. Germline V lookup: CDR1 SGDLS, CDR2 YYNGEE. As DNA, the CDR3 is TGTGCCAGCAGCTTAGACCTAAAGGGAGCTGGCTACACCTTC. It specifies CASSLDLKGAGYTF.

The rearrangement links TRBV2 to TRBJ2-1; D remains ambiguous. From germline, CDR1 is SNHLY and CDR2 FYNNEI. The CDR3 is made up of 11 amino acids. V lost 3 bases to trimming and J lost 11 bases, with 8 bases between them. This chain's CDR3 is CASSDLSKQFF. DNA for the CDR3: TGTGCCAGCAGTGACTTATCTAAGCAGTTCTTC.

V and J are TRBV5-8 and TRBJ1-5, with D unclear. This CDR3 comprises 11 residues. V gave up 2 bases and J gave up 11 bases, with 8 bases separating them. Germline CDR1 reads SGHTS; CDR2 reads YDEGEE. The CDR3 reads CASSFGSAQHF. As DNA, the CDR3 is TGTGCCAGCAGCTTCGGGTCGGCCCAGCATTTT. Full variable domain (rest looked up from reference TRBV5-8 and TRBJ1-5): EAGVTQSPTHLIKTRGQQATLRCSPISGHTSVYWYQQALGLGLQFLLWYDEGEERNRGNFPPRFSGRQFPNYSSELNVNALELEDSALYLCASSFGSAQHFGDGTRLSIL.

The chain carries TRBV25-1 and TRBJ2-5; no clear D. This CDR3 comprises 11 residues. The germline CDR1 and CDR2 sequences are MGHDK and SYGVNS. The V end was cut by 4 bases, the J end by 5 bases, with 5 bases between. This CDR3 reads CASSASETQYF. In DNA form, the CDR3 reads TGTGCCAGCAGTGCCTCGGAGACCCAGTACTTC.

The rearrangement links TRBV4-2 to TRBJ2-5, with TRBD1 matching 8 bases. The V and J ends lost 1 base and 4 bases, in that order; junction bases with no gene match: 5. CDR3 length: 15 amino acids. CDR1 is LGHNA, CDR2 YNFKEQ, per germline. The DNA of the CDR3 is TGTGCCAGCAGCCAAGCAACAGGGGGTCGAGAGACCCAGTACTTC. As protein: CASSQATGGRETQYF.

The rearrangement uses TRBV7-2 and TRBJ2-5, with 7 bases aligning to TRBD2. Germline CDR1 is SGHTA and CDR2 is FQGNSA. The ends lost 5 bases at V and 5 bases at J; junction bases unmatched: 8. This CDR3 spans 14 amino acids. The CDR3 DNA sequence: TGTGCCAGCAGCCCCCGCGGGAGTACGGAGACCCAGTACTTC. It translates to CASSPRGSTETQYF.

V gene TRBV11-2 combines with J gene TRBJ1-5; D ambiguous. Germline loops: CDR1 SGHAT, CDR2 FQNNGV. Trimming pared 2 bases from V and 2 bases from J, leaving 13 bases between. The CDR3 is 16 amino acids. The CDR3 spells CASSLNNWEGNQPQHF. The CDR3 nucleotides are TGTGCCAGCAGCTTAAATAACTGGGAGGGCAATCAGCCCCAGCATTTT.

The chain couples TRBV10-3 to TRBJ2-7; 7 bases agree with TRBD1. V was pared by 0 bases and J by 2 bases, with 10 bases of the junction left unmatched. The germline V gene encodes CDR1 ENHRY and CDR2 SYGVKD. The CDR3 length is 17 residues. CDR3 nucleotide sequence: TGTGCCATCAGTGAGTCAGGGCAGGGGGATCCTCCCTACGAGCAGTACTTC. It yields the protein CAISESGQGDPPYEQYF.

The rearrangement links TRBV28 to TRBJ2-7, with 8 bases identical to TRBD1. V dropped 6 bases and J dropped 7; count of bases not matched to a gene: 14. Germline CDR1 is MDHEN and CDR2 is SYDVKM. The CDR3 is made up of 15 amino acids. CDR3 protein: CASRAQDREVGEQYF. In nucleotides, the CDR3 is TGTGCCAGCAGAGCTCAGGACAGGGAGGTTGGGGAGCAGTACTTC.

This clone was detected once. The chain carries TRBV19 and TRBJ1-3; TRBD1 matches at 7 bases. The germline V gene has CDR1 LNHDA and CDR2 SQIVND (reference sequence). Trimming cost V 4 bases and J 0 bases; bases outside gene matches: 12. The CDR3 covers 18 residues. In nucleotides, the CDR3 is TGTGCCAGTAGTAAACAGACCGGGACAGCTCGCTCTGGAAACACCATATATTTT. Translating gives CASSKQTGTARSGNTIYF.

CDR3 bases: TGTGCCAGCAGCTTAGGAGGGGACAGAGACAATGAGCAGTTCTTC. This codes for CASSLGGDRDNEQFF. V is TRBV11-3 and J is TRBJ2-1, with TRBD1 identical over 7 bases. The germline gives CDR1 SGHNT, CDR2 YENEEA. This CDR3 region has 15 residues. J was trimmed by 5 bases and V by 1 base; bases with no gene match: 5.

This clone appeared a single time. The rearrangement joins TRBV27 to TRBJ2-7; maybe TRBD1 (8 bases). This CDR3 region has 13 residues. The germline gives CDR1 MNHEY, CDR2 SMNVEV (reference sequence). The V and J ends lost 4 bases and 7 bases respectively, with 14 bases between them. CDR3 nucleotides: TGTGCCAGCAGTTGGAACAGGGGGGGGGAGCAGTACTTC. It translates to CASSWNRGGEQYF.

The chain is built from TRBV10-3 and TRBJ2-2; TRBD1 matches 7 bases. The CDR3 has 15 residues. V lost 5 bases to trimming and J lost 7 bases; unmatched junction nucleotides: 10. The germline V gene has CDR1 ENHRY and CDR2 SYGVKD. In nucleotides, the CDR3 is TGTGCCATCAGTTTCGACAGGGCGAACGACGGGGAGCTGTTTTTT. Protein: CAISFDRANDGELFF.

The V and J genes are TRBV19 and TRBJ2-5; TRBD2 matches 8 bases. CDR3 length: 14 amino acids. J was trimmed by 4 bases and V by 2 bases; bases with no gene match: 3. From germline, CDR1 is LNHDA and CDR2 SQIVND (reference sequence). The CDR3 DNA is TGTGCCAGTAGTATATCAGCGGGAGTAGAGACCCAGTACTTC. Its protein is CASSISAGVETQYF.

This clone was counted only a few times. The rearrangement uses TRBV25-1 and TRBJ1-1; D remains ambiguous. The V end was cut by 3 bases, the J end by 1 base, with 9 bases between. CDR3 size: 14 residues. Germline V gene lookup returns CDR1 MGHDK and CDR2 SYGVNS. The CDR3 sequence: CASSEWHANTEAFF. CDR3 nucleotide sequence: TGTGCCAGCAGTGAGTGGCACGCGAACACTGAAGCTTTCTTT.

The V call is TRBV6-5, the J call TRBJ1-2, with 12 bases fitting TRBD1. The length of the CDR3 is 14 residues. Germline CDR1 reads MNHEY; CDR2 reads SVGAGI. The junction had 6 bases not matched to a gene; V was cut back by 5 bases and J by 8 bases. For the CDR3, the DNA is TGTGCCAGCAGTGACACCGGGACAGGGGGCGGCTACACCTTC. Its protein product is CASSDTGTGGGYTF.